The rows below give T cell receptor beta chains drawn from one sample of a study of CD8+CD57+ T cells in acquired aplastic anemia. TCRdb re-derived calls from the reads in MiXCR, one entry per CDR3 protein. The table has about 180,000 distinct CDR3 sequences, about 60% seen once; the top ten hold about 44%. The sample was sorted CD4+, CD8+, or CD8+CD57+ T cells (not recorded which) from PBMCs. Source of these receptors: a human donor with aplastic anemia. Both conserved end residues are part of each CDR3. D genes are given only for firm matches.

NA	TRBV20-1	CSASVEGNDYGYTF
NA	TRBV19	CASSGGPAGELFF
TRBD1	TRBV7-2	CASSPRSGQGNQPQHF
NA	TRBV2	CASSGTPYEQYF
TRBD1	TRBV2	CASSVGRQGMNTEAFF
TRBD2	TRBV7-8	CASSFTSGGNQETQYF
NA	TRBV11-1	CASSLGQVGKLFF
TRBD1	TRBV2	CASSDPGGADTEAFF
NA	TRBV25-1	CASRGTGSSGNTIYF
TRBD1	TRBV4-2	CASSQGNRGPGDTQYF
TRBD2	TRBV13	CASSLVGQAGLQETQYF
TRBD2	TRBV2	CASRYSGSSHNEQFF
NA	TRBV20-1	CSARDPLLGGYTF
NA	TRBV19	CASTRRDTEAFF
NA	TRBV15	CATRAQGRYEQYF
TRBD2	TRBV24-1	CATSAPAGGNYEQYF
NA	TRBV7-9	CASSLTQGSTEAFF
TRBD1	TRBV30	CAGNRGQTQYF
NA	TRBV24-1	CATSDRTF
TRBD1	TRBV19	CASSGQGTKAFF
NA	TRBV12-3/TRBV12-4	CASSPDRQNQPQHF
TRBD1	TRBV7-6	CASSLGTGESYNEQFF
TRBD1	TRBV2	CASSEDRVVEQYF
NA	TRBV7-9	CASSLDSRTAGSYEQYF
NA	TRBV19	CASTSGGGSTPLHF
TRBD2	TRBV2	CASGGTSGVYEQYF
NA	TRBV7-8	CASSLSEIYEQYF
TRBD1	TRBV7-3	CASSYRGQRHNEQFF
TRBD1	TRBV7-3	CASSPTGDREAFF
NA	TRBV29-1	CSVGPAISYNEQFF
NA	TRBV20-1	CSAREGGPYSTDTQYF
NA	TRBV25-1	CASSEYMGERNGYTF
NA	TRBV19	CASSIVPGFGSPLHF
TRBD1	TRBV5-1	CASSLAQGQDYNSPLHF
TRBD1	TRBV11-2	CASSLEPTGLGPQHF
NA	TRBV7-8	CASSLDPGQYEQYF
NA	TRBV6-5	CASRFALNTEAFF
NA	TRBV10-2	CASSSGDRSFSYNEQFF
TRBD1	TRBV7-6	CASSRDRGRNQPQHF
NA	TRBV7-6	CASSLWVSGVSIDTQYF
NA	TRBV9	CASSPWGGATEAFF
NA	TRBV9	CASSVGGSLKDYGYTF
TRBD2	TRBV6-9	CASRLAGDGNEQFF
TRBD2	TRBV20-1	CSARAPGLVTNEQFF
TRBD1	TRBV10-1	CASRSGGGKGNTEAFF
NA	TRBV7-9	CASSQNREATEAFF
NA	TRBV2	CASSEPGDQYGYTF
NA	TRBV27	CASGTTGDTEAFF
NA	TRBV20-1	CSAQKGNEQFF
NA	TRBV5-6	CASSLGGPFKDF
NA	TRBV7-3	CASSYLGGDEQFF